One T cell receptor beta chain is described in this entry. Antigen: not known. The germline gives CDR1 MDHEN, CDR2 SYDVKM. The CDR3 consists of 16 residues. The ends lost 5 bases at V and 5 bases at J; junction bases unmatched: 8. This sample stems from a study of cytomegalovirus exposure and HLA in healthy donors. Study-wide background: Falling in the Caucasian-associated ancestry cluster were 65% to 90% of a few hundred genotyped donors.

PCR involved 60 Vbeta and 13 Jbeta primers. Clones were sequenced by immunoSEQ multiplex PCR, and TCRdb holds only the in-frame ones, with some missing. The sample lists some 180,000 clones, roughly 68% occurring once. Study-wide results and caveats: A later analysis linked a missense variant in DCLRE1C to the trimming of TCR beta V and J genes.

This TCR came from a woman in her twenties or thirties in good health and CMV-seronegative. The specimen was PBMCs. This chain connects TRBV28 to TRBJ2-7, with 14 bases aligning to TRBD2. In DNA form, the CDR3 reads TGTGCCAGCAGTCTACCGACTAGCGGGAGGGCCAACGAGCAGTACTTC. Residues: CASSLPTSGRANEQYF.